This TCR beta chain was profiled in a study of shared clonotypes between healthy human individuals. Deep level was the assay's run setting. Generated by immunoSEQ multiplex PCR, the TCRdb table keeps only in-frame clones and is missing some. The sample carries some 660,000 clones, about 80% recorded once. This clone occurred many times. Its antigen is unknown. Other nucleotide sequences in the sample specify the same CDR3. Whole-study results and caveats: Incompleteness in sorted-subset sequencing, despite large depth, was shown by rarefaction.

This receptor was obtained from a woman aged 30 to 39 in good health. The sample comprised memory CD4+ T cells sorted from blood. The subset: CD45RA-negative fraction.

CDR3 in DNA: TGTGCCAGTAGTAGAACAGGGGACCAGCCCCAGCATTTT. Its protein is CASSRTGDQPQHF. The chain employs TRBV19 and TRBJ1-5; 7 bases are shared with TRBD1. There are 13 residues in the CDR3. Per germline, CDR1 LNHDA and CDR2 SQIVND (reference sequence). The trim removed 4 bases at V and 7 bases at J, leaving 4 bases unmatched. The full variable domain, completed using reference TRBV19 and TRBJ1-5, is DGGITQSPKYLFRKEGQNVTLSCEQNLNHDAMYWYRQDPGQGLRLIYYSQIVNDFQKGDIAEGYSVSREKKESFPLTVTSAQKNPTAFYLCASSRTGDQPQHFGDGTRLSIL.